The TCR beta chain described here comes from a study of T cells after yellow fever vaccination. Whole-study context: Those fractions that held only low numbers of cells were prepared using the SMART-Seq v4 Ultra Low Input RNA kit.

Template switching with 5'RACE generated the TCR cDNA and added a universal primer site and UMIs. Via MiXCR, TCRdb re-called the 5' RACE reads, giving one row per CDR3 protein. This sample yields around 590,000 distinct CDR3 sequences, of which 12% are seen a single time; 15% belongs to the top ten. Notes on the study in general: Post-booster repertoires contained most primary-vaccination clones again (96% CD4, roughly 91% CD8). Faster peaking, at day 5 versus 15, marked a secondary response that was weaker.

CDR3 length: 17 residues. With 1 base clipped from V and 5 bases from J, the junction kept 12 bases outside the gene matches. The germline V gene encodes CDR1 SGHAT and CDR2 FQNNGV. This clonotype was picked up a small number of times. Its antigen is as yet unknown. This rearrangement joins TRBV11-2 to TRBJ2-7; TRBD2 agrees at 9 bases. The clonotype originates from a man under 40 who received the YFV17D yellow fever vaccine. The input for sequencing was PBMCs, taken on the day of the yellow fever booster vaccination. CDR3 nucleotide sequence: TGTGCCAGCAGCTTAGGCAGGACTAGCGAGGAGCTCCACGAGCAGTACTTC. Translating gives CASSLGRTSEELHEQYF.